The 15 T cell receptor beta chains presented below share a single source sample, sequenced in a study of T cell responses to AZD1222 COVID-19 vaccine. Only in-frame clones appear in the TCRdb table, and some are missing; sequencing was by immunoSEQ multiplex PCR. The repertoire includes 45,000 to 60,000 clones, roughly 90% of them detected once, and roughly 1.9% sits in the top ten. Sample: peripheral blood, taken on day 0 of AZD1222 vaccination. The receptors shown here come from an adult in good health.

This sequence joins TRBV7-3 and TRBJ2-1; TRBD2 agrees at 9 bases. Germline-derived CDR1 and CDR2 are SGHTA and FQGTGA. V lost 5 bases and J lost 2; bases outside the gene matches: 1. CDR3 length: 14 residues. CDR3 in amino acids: CASSPSGTYNEQFF. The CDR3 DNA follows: TGTGCCAGCAGCCCTAGCGGGACCTACAATGAGCAGTTCTTC.

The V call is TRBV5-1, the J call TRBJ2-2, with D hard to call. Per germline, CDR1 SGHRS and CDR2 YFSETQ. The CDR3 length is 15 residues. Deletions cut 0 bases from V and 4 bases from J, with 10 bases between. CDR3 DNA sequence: TGCGCCAGCAGCTTGGATCCCGTAGGCACCGGGGAGCTGTTTTTT. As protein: CASSLDPVGTGELFF.

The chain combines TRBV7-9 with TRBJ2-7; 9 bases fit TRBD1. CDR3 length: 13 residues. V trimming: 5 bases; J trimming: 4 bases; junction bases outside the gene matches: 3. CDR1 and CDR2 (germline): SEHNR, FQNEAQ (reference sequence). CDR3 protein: CASSNDRGYEQYF. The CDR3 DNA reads TGTGCCAGCAGCAACGACAGGGGGTACGAGCAGTACTTC.

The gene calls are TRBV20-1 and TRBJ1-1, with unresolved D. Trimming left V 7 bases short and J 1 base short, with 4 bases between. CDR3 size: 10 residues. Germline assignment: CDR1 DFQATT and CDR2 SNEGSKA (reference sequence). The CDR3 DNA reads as TGCAGTGTCCGGAACACTGAAGCTTTCTTT. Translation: CSVRNTEAFF.

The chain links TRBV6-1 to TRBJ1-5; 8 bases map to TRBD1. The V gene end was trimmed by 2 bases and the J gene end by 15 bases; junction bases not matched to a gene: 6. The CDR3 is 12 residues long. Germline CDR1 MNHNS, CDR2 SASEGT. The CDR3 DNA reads TGTGCCAGCAGTGAAAGTGGCAGGGGGCTGCATTTT. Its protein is CASSESGRGLHF.

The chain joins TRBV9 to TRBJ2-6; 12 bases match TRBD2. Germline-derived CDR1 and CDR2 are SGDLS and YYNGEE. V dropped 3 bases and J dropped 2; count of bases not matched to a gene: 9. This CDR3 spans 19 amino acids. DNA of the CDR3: TGTGCCAGCAGCGCAGGATCTAGCGGGAGGGCCCCTGGGGCCAACGTCCTGACTTTC. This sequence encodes CASSAGSSGRAPGANVLTF.

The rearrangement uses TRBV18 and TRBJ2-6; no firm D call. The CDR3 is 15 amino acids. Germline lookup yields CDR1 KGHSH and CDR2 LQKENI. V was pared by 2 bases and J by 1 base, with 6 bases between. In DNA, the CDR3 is TGTGCCAGCTCACCAATGCAGTCTGGGGCCAACGTCCTGACTTTC. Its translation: CASSPMQSGANVLTF.

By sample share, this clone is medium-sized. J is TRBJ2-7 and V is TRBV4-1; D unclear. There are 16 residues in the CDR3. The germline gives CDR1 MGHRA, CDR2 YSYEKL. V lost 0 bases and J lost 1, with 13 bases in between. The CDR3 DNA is TGCGCCAGCAGCCAAGACCTCACGGCTGATTCCTACGAGCAGTACTTC. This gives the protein CASSQDLTADSYEQYF.

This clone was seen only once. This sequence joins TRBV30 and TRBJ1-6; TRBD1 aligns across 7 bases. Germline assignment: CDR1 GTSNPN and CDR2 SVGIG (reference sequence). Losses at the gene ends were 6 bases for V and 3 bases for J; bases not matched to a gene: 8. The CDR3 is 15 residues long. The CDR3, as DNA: TGTGCCTGCTCAAAGGGACAGAACTATAATTCACCCCTCCACTTT. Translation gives CACSKGQNYNSPLHF. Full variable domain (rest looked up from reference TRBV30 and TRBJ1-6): SQTIHQWPATLVQPVGSPLSLECTVEGTSNPNLYWYRQAAGRGLQLLFYSVGIGQISSEVPQNLSASRPQDRQFILSSKKLLLSDSGFYLCACSKGQNYNSPLHFGNGTRLTVT.

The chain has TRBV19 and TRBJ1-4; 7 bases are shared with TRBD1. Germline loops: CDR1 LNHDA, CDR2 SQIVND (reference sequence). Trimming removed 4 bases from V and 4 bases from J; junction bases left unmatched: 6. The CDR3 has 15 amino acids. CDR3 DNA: TGTGCCAGTAGTACCGGGACAGCCAATAATGAAAAACTGTTTTTT. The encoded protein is CASSTGTANNEKLFF.

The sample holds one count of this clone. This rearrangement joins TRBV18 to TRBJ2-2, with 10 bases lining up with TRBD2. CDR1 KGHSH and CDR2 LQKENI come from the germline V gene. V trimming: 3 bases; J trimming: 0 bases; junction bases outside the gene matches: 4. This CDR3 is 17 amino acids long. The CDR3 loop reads CASSPGAGGTNTGELFF. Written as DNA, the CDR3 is TGTGCCAGCTCACCTGGAGCGGGAGGGACGAACACCGGGGAGCTGTTTTTT. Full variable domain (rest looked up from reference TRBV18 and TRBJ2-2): NAGVMQNPRHLVRRRGQEARLRCSPMKGHSHVYWYRQLPEEGLKFMVYLQKENIIDESGMPKERFSAEFPKEGPSILRIQQVVRGDSAAYFCASSPGAGGTNTGELFFGEGSRLTVL.

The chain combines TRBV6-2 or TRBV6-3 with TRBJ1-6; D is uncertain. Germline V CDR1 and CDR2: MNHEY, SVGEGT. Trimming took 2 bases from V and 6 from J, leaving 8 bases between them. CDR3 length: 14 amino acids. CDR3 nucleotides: TGTGCCAGCAGTTACGATTCCCGTAATTCACCCCTCCACTTT. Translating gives CASSYDSRNSPLHF.

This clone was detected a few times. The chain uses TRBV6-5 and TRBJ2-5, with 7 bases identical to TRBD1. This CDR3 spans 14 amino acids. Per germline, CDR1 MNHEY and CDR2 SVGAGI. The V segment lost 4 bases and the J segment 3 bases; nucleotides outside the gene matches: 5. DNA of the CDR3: TGTGCCAGCAGTTCCACAGGGGCGAAAGAGACCCAGTACTTC. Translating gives CASSSTGAKETQYF.

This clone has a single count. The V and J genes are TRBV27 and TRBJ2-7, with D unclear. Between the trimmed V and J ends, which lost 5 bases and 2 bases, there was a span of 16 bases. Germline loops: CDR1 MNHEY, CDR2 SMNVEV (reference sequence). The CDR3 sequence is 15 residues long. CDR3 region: CASSLTSIPTYEQYF. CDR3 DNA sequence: TGTGCCAGCAGTCTCACATCTATCCCCACCTACGAGCAGTACTTC.

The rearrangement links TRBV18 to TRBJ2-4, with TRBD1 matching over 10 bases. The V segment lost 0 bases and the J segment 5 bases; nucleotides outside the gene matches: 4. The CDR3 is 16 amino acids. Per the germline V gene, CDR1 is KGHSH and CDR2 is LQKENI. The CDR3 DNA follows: TGTGCCAGCTCACCACCGGGGACAGGGGTTGAAAACATTCAGTACTTC. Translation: CASSPPGTGVENIQYF.